One sample yielded the 25 T cell receptor beta chains listed below, sequenced in a study of CD8+ T cells in alopecia areata. Extracted RNA was reverse transcribed into cDNA, the sequencing template. Produced via immunoSEQ multiplex PCR; TCRdb's table is partial and in-frame only. The table lists around 210,000 clones, more than 50% of them singletons, with about 5.3% in the top ten. Sequencing used CD8+ T cells sorted from blood. The source of these receptors is a human donor in good health.

This sequence joins TRBV4-2 and TRBJ2-1, with TRBD2 matching over 7 bases. The length of the CDR3 is 14 residues. Germline loops: CDR1 LGHNA, CDR2 YNFKEQ. With V trimmed by 6 bases and J by 8 bases, 10 bases remained unmatched. In DNA form, the CDR3 reads TGTGCCAGCAGGGCCGGGACTACCGTCGATGAGCAGTTCTTC. Its translation: CASRAGTTVDEQFF.

This chain connects TRBV21-1 to TRBJ1-6. TRBV21-1 is reported as a pseudogene. The CDR3 consists of 16 residues. The CDR3 DNA sequence: TGTGCCAGCAGCCCGTTTCGTCGGAATTGTAATTCACCCCTCCACTTT. Its protein product is CASSPFRRNCNSPLHF.

This sequence joins TRBV9 and TRBJ1-1; 8 bases align to TRBD1. Germline CDR1 is SGDLS and CDR2 is YYNGEE. CDR3 length: 12 residues. Germline trimming cut 5 bases from V and 11 bases from J; bases unmatched to any gene: 8. The CDR3 sequence is CASSDGQGEAFF. In DNA, the CDR3 is TGTGCCAGCAGTGATGGACAGGGAGAGGCTTTCTTT.

This clone was counted once. The chain couples TRBV29-1 to TRBJ2-1; a weak D match, TRBD2 (5 bases). With 3 bases removed from V and 9 bases from J, the gap between germline ends came to 6 bases. There are 10 residues in the CDR3. Germline V gene lookup returns CDR1 SQVTM and CDR2 ANQGSEA. Written as DNA, the CDR3 is TGCAGCGTTGAGGGAGCTGAGCAGTTCTTC. It codes for CSVEGAEQFF.

V gene TRBV2 combines with J gene TRBJ2-5; no clear D gene. This CDR3 region has 15 residues. Germline loops: CDR1 SNHLY, CDR2 FYNNEI. With 2 bases removed from V and 5 bases from J, the gap between germline ends came to 15 bases. The CDR3: CASSEPQSARETQYF. The DNA for the CDR3 is TGTGCCAGCAGTGAACCACAGTCAGCCCGCGAGACCCAGTACTTC.

V gene TRBV30 combines with J gene TRBJ1-5; no clear D gene. This CDR3 spans 13 amino acids. Per the germline V gene, CDR1 is GTSNPN and CDR2 is SVGIG (reference sequence). V lost 1 base, J lost 0 bases, and 4 bases lay in between. CDR3 nucleotides: TGTGCCTGGAGTGGACATAGCAATCAGCCCCAGCATTTT. Translating gives CAWSGHSNQPQHF.

This clone was counted a few times. The J gene is TRBJ2-3, the V gene TRBV2; D is perhaps TRBD2 (6 bases). Between the trimmed V and J ends, which lost 5 bases and 1 base, there was a span of 10 bases. CDR3 length equals 14 residues. Germline CDR1 and CDR2: SNHLY and FYNNEI. CDR3 region: CASSSREGTDTQYF. For the CDR3, the DNA is TGTGCCAGCAGTTCTAGGGAGGGCACAGATACGCAGTATTTT.

J is TRBJ1-5 and V is TRBV6-1, with D perhaps matching TRBD1 (6 bases). The CDR3 sequence is 16 residues long. The ends were cut back, 3 bases at V and 4 bases at J, with 16 bases in the middle. Germline CDR1 and CDR2: MNHNS and SASEGT. The CDR3 DNA reads as TGTGCCAGCAGTGAGTCCTGGACAGCAATTAATCAGCCCCAGCATTTT. This gives the protein CASSESWTAINQPQHF.

This clone occurred a few times. The chain links TRBV7-9 to TRBJ1-5; D gene uncertain. Between the trimmed V and J ends, which lost 1 base and 6 bases, there was a span of 7 bases. The germline V gene encodes CDR1 SEHNR and CDR2 FQNEAQ (reference sequence). The CDR3 sequence is 13 residues long. CDR3 protein: CASSLDRGQPQHF. The CDR3 DNA reads as TGTGCCAGCAGCTTAGACCGGGGTCAGCCCCAGCATTTT.

The rearrangement joins TRBV4-1 to TRBJ1-5; D may be TRBD1 (6 bases). The CDR3 consists of 18 residues. CDR1 and CDR2 (germline): MGHRA, YSYEKL. V was cut by 1 base and J by 0 bases, with 16 bases left in between. The DNA of the CDR3 is TGCGCCAGCAGCCAAGGGTACAGGGAACTCCCTAGCAATCAGCCCCAGCATTTT. As protein: CASSQGYRELPSNQPQHF.

This clone has only a few counts. Other DNA sequences in this sample translate to the same CDR3. The chain is built from TRBV11-2 and TRBJ1-4; D ambiguous. The CDR3 is made up of 16 amino acids. Trimming cost V 3 bases and J 4 bases, with 15 bases left between them. Germline CDR1 reads SGHAT; CDR2 reads FQNNGV. The CDR3 here is CASSFHLRSINEKLFF. The CDR3 DNA follows: TGTGCCAGCAGCTTCCACCTCCGGTCGATTAATGAAAAACTGTTTTTT.

The rearrangement joins TRBV29-1 to TRBJ1-2; TRBD1 might be the D (5 bases). V lost 1 base, J lost 7 bases, and 10 bases lay in between. The CDR3 contains 12 residues. The germline V gene has CDR1 SQVTM and CDR2 ANQGSEA. The CDR3 DNA reads TGCAGCGTTGAAGGGGGGTTCGGTGGCTACACCTTC. Amino acids: CSVEGGFGGYTF.

This clone was detected only a few times. The chain employs TRBV11-1 and TRBJ1-2, with D maybe TRBD1 (5 bases). The CDR3 totals 15 residues. With 5 bases removed from V and 4 bases from J, the gap between germline ends came to 17 bases. Germline V gene data show CDR1 as SGHAT and CDR2 as FQDESV (reference sequence). The CDR3 region is CASSRTPGDSYGYTF. Written as DNA, the CDR3 is TGTGCCAGCAGCCGCACGCCGGGCGACAGCTATGGCTACACCTTC.

This clone occurred a few times. This chain links TRBV6-4 with TRBJ1-1; D uncertain. CDR3 length: 15 amino acids. Germline V CDR1 and CDR2: MRHNA, SNTAGT. Trimming left V 6 bases short and J 1 base short, with 15 bases between. CDR3 DNA: TGTGCCAGCAGGGAGGGCATCTCTTGGAACACTGAAGCTTTCTTT. This translates into CASREGISWNTEAFF.

This clone showed up just a few times. The gene calls are TRBV14 and TRBJ2-3; D perhaps matches TRBD2 (6 bases). V lost 4 bases and J lost 4, with 9 bases in between. This CDR3 spans 13 amino acids. The germline V gene encodes CDR1 SGHDN and CDR2 FVKESK. The DNA for the CDR3 is TGTGCCAGCAGCCTGGTAGCGGCAGATACGCAGTATTTT. Encoded protein: CASSLVAADTQYF.

V is TRBV11-3 and J is TRBJ2-5; a possible D gene is TRBD2 (6 bases). Trimming left V 4 bases short and J 5 bases short, with 11 bases between. CDR3 length equals 13 residues. Germline V CDR1 and CDR2: SGHNT, YENEEA. The CDR3 coding sequence is TGTGCCAGCAGCTCGGGCGGGGTGGAGACCCAGTACTTC. It codes for CASSSGGVETQYF. The full variable domain, its missing parts supplied by reference TRBV11-3 and TRBJ2-5, is EAGVVQSPRYKIIEKKQPVAFWCNPISGHNTLYWYLQNLGQGPELLIRYENEEAVDDSQLPKDRFSAERLKGVDSTLKIQPAELGDSAVYLCASSSGGVETQYFGPGTRLLVL.

The genes are TRBV23-1 and TRBJ2-1, with D possibly being TRBD1 (6 bases). TRBV23-1 is annotated as an ORF whose role is uncertain. V dropped 0 bases and J dropped 9 bases, with 15 bases sitting between them. CDR3 length equals 15 residues. The CDR3 loop is CASSQSGGHSGEQFF. DNA of the CDR3: TGCGCCAGCAGTCAATCTGGGGGACACAGCGGTGAGCAGTTCTTC.

The genes are TRBV29-1 and TRBJ1-1, with no clear D. The CDR3 sequence is 12 residues long. Trimming left V 4 bases short and J 3 bases short, with 9 bases between. Germline V gene sequence: CDR1 SQVTM, CDR2 ANQGSEA. CDR3 residues: CSVVTLDTEAFF. The CDR3, as DNA: TGCAGCGTTGTAACGCTAGACACTGAAGCTTTCTTT.

Notes on this clone: The sample carries other DNA sequences with the same CDR3. The rearrangement joins TRBV13 to TRBJ1-1, with a possible D match to TRBD1 (5 bases). V dropped 1 base and J dropped 0 bases, with 6 bases sitting between them. The germline gives CDR1 PRHDT, CDR2 FYEKMQ (reference sequence). CDR3 size: 14 residues. The CDR3 DNA is TGTGCCAGCAGCTTAGAGGGGCTGAACACTGAAGCTTTCTTT. Translation: CASSLEGLNTEAFF.

The rearrangement links TRBV15 to TRBJ2-3; 12 nucleotides match TRBD2. In germline, CDR1 is LNHNV, CDR2 YYDKDF (reference sequence). CDR3 length: 16 residues. Germline trimming cut 3 bases from V and 2 bases from J; bases unmatched to any gene: 3. The CDR3 DNA is TGTGCCACCAGCAGGACTAGCGGGGGCTCCACAGATACGCAGTATTTT. Translated, it gives CATSRTSGGSTDTQYF.

The V gene is TRBV2, the J gene TRBJ2-1; D might be TRBD2 (5 bases). The CDR3 runs 13 residues. Trimming pared 8 bases from V and 4 bases from J, leaving 12 bases between. The germline gives CDR1 SNHLY, CDR2 FYNNEI. CDR3 nucleotide sequence: TGTGCCAGCTTCCGGGGAACATACAATGAGCAGTTCTTC. Translating gives CASFRGTYNEQFF.

This clone has only a few counts. This sequence joins TRBV28 and TRBJ2-3; the D gene is possibly TRBD1 (6 bases). The V gene lost 8 bases and the J gene lost 1 base, with 13 bases spanning the gap. CDR1 is MDHEN, CDR2 SYDVKM, per germline. This CDR3 has 14 residues. The CDR3 bases are TGTGCCAGCGGAAGTCCAGGGGGCACAGATACGCAGTATTTT. This translates into CASGSPGGTDTQYF. Complete variable domain (other parts from reference TRBV28 and TRBJ2-3): DVKVTQSSRYLVKRTGEKVFLECVQDMDHENMFWYRQDPGLGLRLIYFSYDVKMKEKGDIPEGYSVSREKKERFSLILESASTNQTSMYLCASGSPGGTDTQYFGPGTRLTVL.

The chain uses TRBV27 and TRBJ1-1; 10 bases are a match to TRBD1. Germline CDR1 is MNHEY and CDR2 is SMNVEV (reference sequence). V lost 6 bases to trimming and J lost 6 bases; unmatched junction nucleotides: 4. This CDR3 is 13 amino acids long. CDR3 residues: CASRGTGVSEAFF. The CDR3 DNA reads as TGTGCCAGCAGAGGGACAGGGGTCTCTGAAGCTTTCTTT.

The rearrangement uses TRBV5-1 and TRBJ2-5, with 9 positions matching TRBD2. The germline V gene encodes CDR1 SGHRS and CDR2 YFSETQ. Unmatched junction bases numbered 7, after V lost 0 bases and J lost 1 base. CDR3 length: 17 residues. CDR3 bases: TGCGCCAGCAGCTTGGAGTCTAGCGGGGACCCCCAAGAGACCCAGTACTTC. This sequence encodes CASSLESSGDPQETQYF.

This clone was picked up one time. The genes are TRBV11-2 and TRBJ2-7; 8 positions agree with TRBD2. Germline V gives CDR1 SGHAT, CDR2 FQNNGV. CDR3 size: 13 residues. After removal of 3 bases from V and 7 bases from J, the junction contained 5 bases not matched to a gene. The CDR3 sequence: CASSFSGTREQYF. CDR3 DNA: TGTGCCAGCAGCTTTAGCGGGACGAGGGAGCAGTACTTC.